This entry describes one TCR beta chain. This record comes from a study of blood T cell repertoires in COVID-19. The wider study: The United States, Italy and Spain were the sources of the acute and convalescent COVID-19 samples. PBMCs, B-cell-depleted T cells, or T cells were the source of the cDNA or gDNA that made up the material.

This table comes from immunoSEQ multiplex PCR, and its TCRdb copy is limited to in-frame clones, with some not included. Of over 150,000 clones in the sample, roughly 88% were seen once. Germline CDR1 and CDR2: LGHDT and YNNKEL (reference sequence). J gave up 9 bases and V 2 bases, and 12 bases lay outside the gene matches. CDR3 length: 15 residues. The TCR originated in a woman between 40 and 55 years old with COVID-19, enrolled during active disease. The rearrangement uses TRBV3-1 (or the pseudogene TRBV3-2) and TRBJ2-7; 8 nucleotides match TRBD2. Sample: peripheral blood. The CDR3 bases are TGTGCCAGCAGCCAATCTACGGGAGGGCATTCTGTGCAGTACTTC. Translating it yields CASSQSTGGHSVQYF.